This TCR beta chain was observed in a study of blood T cell repertoires in COVID-19. Across the whole study: Acute-phase and convalescent COVID-19 samples originated in the United States, Italy and Spain. The analysed material was cDNA or gDNA that came from T cells, B-cell-depleted T cells, or PBMCs.

Original data processing: Amplification with reference gene primers provided the estimates of nucleated cell counts. Some clones are missing from TCRdb's copy, which holds only in-frame ones; the method was immunoSEQ multiplex PCR. Clonal size and the V and J genes are those of that table, whereas D and trimming came from the DNA. Among nearly 200,000 clones listed, 82% were seen once. Points on this clone: In the same sample, other DNA sequences code for this CDR3.

This clonotype was sampled from a human donor with acute or convalescent COVID-19. The donor label of this sample is uncertain. The sample comprised peripheral blood.

The CDR3 region has the DNA TGTGCCAGTAGTAGAGGGGGACGCGACACTGAAGCTTTCTTT. Protein: CASSRGGRDTEAFF. The V gene is TRBV19, the J gene TRBJ1-1; weak D call: TRBD1 (6 bases). Deletions cut 4 bases from V and 3 bases from J, with 12 bases between. The CDR3 loop spans 14 amino acids. Germline values: CDR1 LNHDA, CDR2 SQIVND (reference sequence).